This T cell receptor (beta chain) was obtained from a study of shared clonotypes between healthy human individuals. Every immunoSEQ plate was one replicate of a subset's evenly spread DNA. Clones were read by immunoSEQ multiplex PCR, and TCRdb kept only the in-frame ones, dropping some. This sample carries 740,000 or so clones, around 73% of them seen once, and the ten largest clones take around 1.8%. Investigators divided CD4+ cells into CD45RA+ naive and CD45RA-negative memory subsets. This clone was seen a few times. The target antigen is unknown. General study points: Sampling covered blood only; tissue repertoires likely differ. Among the subsets, naive ones generally showed larger estimated richness than memory ones.

Trimming cost V 2 bases and J 0 bases, with 5 bases left between them. Germline assignment: CDR1 SNHLY and CDR2 FYNNEI. The CDR3 has 15 amino acids. V gene TRBV2 combines with J gene TRBJ2-6; D is unresolved. The specimen sequenced was memory CD4+ T cells sorted from blood. Subset given: CD45RA-negative fraction. The receptor was derived from a woman in her thirties in good health. The CDR3 sequence is CASSEFTSGANVLTF. The CDR3 DNA follows: TGTGCCAGCAGTGAATTCACCTCTGGGGCCAACGTCCTGACTTTC.